This T cell receptor (beta chain) came from a study of spatial heterogeneity in lung cancer. About the study: Raw sequencing reads included, on average, more than eight appearances of each unique TCR and UMI combination.

This clonotype has a count of ten or more. Noted time point: sample taken at primary tumor resection. Sequencing was performed on whole RNA extracted from tumor and nontumor lung tissue, or from frozen PBMC, and the material was left unsorted. The donors comprised about 70 untreated early-stage non-small cell lung cancer patients. Germline loops: CDR1 KGHSH, CDR2 LQKENI. The length of the CDR3 is 13 residues. With 3 bases removed from V and 7 bases from J, the gap between germline ends came to 10 bases. TCRdb reprocessed the 5' RACE reads with MiXCR, giving one entry per CDR3 protein. The repertoire consists of about 36,000 distinct CDR3 sequences, with around 5.2% occurring once and the leading ten covering 25% to 30%.

Here the sequenced sample was PBMCs, taken at surgery. This chain connects TRBV18 to TRBJ2-4; maybe TRBD2 (6 bases). The TCR was taken from a female donor with early-stage non-small cell lung cancer. The CDR3 sequence is CASSPGRGNIQYF. In DNA form, the CDR3 reads TGTGCCAGCTCACCGGGACGGGGGAACATTCAGTACTTC.